The 9 T cell receptor beta chains given below trace back to one sample, sequenced in a study of response to subunit inactivated influenza vaccine. MiXCR, run by TCRdb on the RT-PCR reads, gives a single entry per CDR3 protein. The sample has some 540,000 distinct CDR3 sequences, roughly a quarter seen once; the top ten hold around 2.8%. The data were also submitted as part of a second study, on T cells expressing NK-cell markers. That paper adds: The authors generated TCR beta cDNA through 5'RACE template switching with UMIs.

The sample consisted of CD4+ T cells sorted from PBMCs, taken 11 to 12 days after vaccination. These receptors all come from a man aged 50 or older who received an inactivated influenza vaccine.

The J gene is TRBJ1-2, the V gene TRBV24-1; a possible D gene is TRBD1 (5 bases). CDR3 size: 19 residues. The germline V gene encodes CDR1 KGHDR and CDR2 SFDVKD. V lost 3 bases and J 0 bases, leaving 22 bases between the germline ends. The CDR3 region has the DNA TGTGCCACCAGTGATGGTGCAGGGAGTATCAAGAATTCTAACTATGGCTACACCTTC. Its protein is CATSDGAGSIKNSNYGYTF.

The chain uses TRBV10-3 and TRBJ2-7, with D perhaps given as TRBD1 or TRBD2 (5 bases each). Germline V gives CDR1 ENHRY, CDR2 SYGVKD. The CDR3 runs 12 residues. V was clipped by 6 bases and J by 6 bases, with 12 bases between them. For the CDR3, the DNA is TGTGCCATCAGGGGACCGACACGCGAGCAGTACTTC. It yields the protein CAIRGPTREQYF.

This clonotype came up a few times. The chain carries TRBV10-3 and TRBJ1-6; no clear D. Germline V gene lookup returns CDR1 ENHRY and CDR2 SYGVKD. This CDR3 is 16 amino acids long. V lost 2 bases and J lost 3, with 11 bases in between. CDR3 in amino acids: CAISERQAFYNSPLHF. CDR3 bases: TGTGCCATCAGTGAGCGTCAGGCGTTCTATAATTCACCCCTCCACTTT.

The rearrangement links TRBV20-1 to TRBJ2-1; 7 bases are shared with TRBD2. Germline V lookup: CDR1 DFQATT, CDR2 SNEGSKA (reference sequence). This CDR3 is built from 17 residues. V lost 3 bases to trimming and J lost 0 bases; unmatched junction nucleotides: 11. CDR3 protein: CSARVLAAYSSYNEQFF. The CDR3 region has the DNA TGCAGTGCTAGGGTTCTAGCGGCCTATAGCTCCTACAATGAGCAGTTCTTC.

This clonotype has a count of ten or more. The rearrangement joins TRBV7-3 to TRBJ1-1; D unclear. Germline V gene data show CDR1 as SGHTA and CDR2 as FQGTGA. Trimming cost V 6 bases and J 5 bases, with 16 bases left between them. The CDR3 is 14 amino acids. Here the CDR3 reads CASRQTALNTEAFF. For the CDR3, the DNA is TGTGCCAGCAGACAGACCGCCTTAAATACTGAAGCTTTCTTT.

The V call is TRBV6-1, the J call TRBJ2-5; 8 bases align to TRBD1. This CDR3 has 14 amino acids. With V trimmed by 10 bases and J by 2 bases, 9 bases remained unmatched. CDR1 and CDR2 (germline): MNHNS, SASEGT. As DNA, the CDR3 is TGTGCCAAGAGAGTGGACAGGGATCAAGAGACCCAGTACTTC. The encoded protein is CAKRVDRDQETQYF.

This clonotype was seen only a few times. The V gene is TRBV2, the J gene TRBJ2-1, with TRBD2 identical over 9 bases. The germline CDR1 and CDR2 sequences are SNHLY and FYNNEI. The CDR3 runs to 15 residues. Germline trimming cut 6 bases from V and 7 bases from J; bases unmatched to any gene: 10. CDR3 nucleotide sequence: TGTGCCAGCAGACGGAATAGCGGGAGTCCTAATGAGCAGTTCTTC. It translates to CASRRNSGSPNEQFF.

This clonotype was counted many times. The chain recombines TRBV5-1 with TRBJ2-2; 9 bases map to TRBD1. This CDR3 has 16 amino acids. Germline CDR1 SGHRS, CDR2 YFSETQ. V trimming: 4 bases; J trimming: 6 bases; junction bases outside the gene matches: 10. CDR3 region: CASSTRTGAESGELFF. DNA of the CDR3: TGCGCCAGCAGCACCAGGACAGGGGCGGAATCCGGGGAGCTGTTTTTT.

Only a few counts were recorded for this clonotype. The V gene is TRBV5-4, the J gene TRBJ1-2; D is unclear. The CDR3 runs to 13 residues. V shed 2 bases and J shed 6 bases, with 11 bases lying between them. CDR1 is SGHNT, CDR2 YYREEE, per germline (reference sequence). The CDR3 is CASSLEDGHGYTF. The CDR3 DNA reads as TGTGCCAGCAGCTTAGAGGACGGACATGGCTACACCTTC.